Presented here are 30 T cell receptor beta chains from one specimen sequenced in a study of response to subunit inactivated influenza vaccine. TCRdb re-analysed the RT-PCR reads in MiXCR, keeping a single row per CDR3 protein. The profile shows 430,000 or so distinct CDR3 sequences, 9.5% to 12% of them singletons. Sequencing used PBMCs from blood, obtained roughly 45 days after vaccination. These receptors all stem from a man aged 45-65 years who received an inactivated influenza vaccine.

The rearrangement uses TRBV28 and TRBJ2-7; 15 nucleotides line up with TRBD2. Germline CDR1 MDHEN, CDR2 SYDVKM. The CDR3 runs to 19 residues. V trimming: 4 bases; J trimming: 0 bases; junction bases outside the gene matches: 10. CDR3 protein: CASSSTGTSGGTISYEQYF. The CDR3 DNA is TGTGCCAGCAGTTCTACCGGGACTAGCGGGGGGACGATCTCCTACGAGCAGTACTTC.

This clonotype was detected only a few times. The rearrangement joins TRBV10-2 to TRBJ2-3, with D tentatively TRBD2 (6 bases). Trimming shortened V by 6 bases and J by 5 bases, and 18 bases separated the two germline ends. The CDR3 runs 15 residues. Germline loops: CDR1 WSHSY, CDR2 SAAADI. The CDR3 reads CASRRLGELVDTQYF. CDR3 in DNA: TGCGCCAGCAGAAGACTAGGGGAGTTAGTAGATACGCAGTATTTT.

V gene TRBV12-3 or TRBV12-4 combines with J gene TRBJ1-1, with D hard to call. V gave up 3 bases and J gave up 1 base, with 6 bases separating them. This CDR3 contains 13 residues. In DNA, the CDR3 is TGTGCCAGCAGTTTTAGGCCGAACACTGAAGCTTTCTTT. Amino acids: CASSFRPNTEAFF.

CDR3 sequence reads: CASSSQGAAETQYF. The CDR3 DNA reads TGCGCCAGCAGCTCACAGGGGGCGGCTGAGACCCAGTACTTC. V usage is TRBV5-1 and J usage is TRBJ2-5, with 9 positions matching TRBD1. The CDR3 covers 14 residues. The V and J ends lost 3 bases and 5 bases, in that order; junction bases with no gene match: 5. The germline V gene encodes CDR1 SGHRS and CDR2 YFSETQ.

This clonotype was recorded a few times. The gene calls are TRBV28 and TRBJ1-5; D is unclear. V gave up 4 bases and J gave up 0 bases, with 10 bases separating them. The CDR3 runs to 15 residues. CDR1 and CDR2 (germline): MDHEN, SYDVKM. CDR3 loop: CASSSGVYSNQPQHF. DNA of the CDR3: TGTGCCAGCAGTTCTGGGGTGTATAGCAATCAGCCCCAGCATTTT.

This clonotype was seen only a few times. The chain uses TRBV7-2 and TRBJ2-3; D is unresolved. The germline gives CDR1 SGHTA, CDR2 FQGNSA. The V end lost 5 bases, the J end lost 6 bases, and 9 bases lay between the germline ends. The CDR3 has 12 residues. Here the CDR3 DNA reads TGTGCCAGCAGCCCTCTAAAGGATACGCAGTATTTT. This codes for CASSPLKDTQYF.

The chain recombines TRBV20-1 with TRBJ2-7, with 7 positions matching TRBD1. CDR3 length: 13 residues. With V trimmed by 2 bases and J by 4 bases, 5 bases remained unmatched. Germline CDR1 DFQATT, CDR2 SNEGSKA (reference sequence). The CDR3 spells CSARTLQGYEQYF. CDR3 nucleotide sequence: TGCAGTGCTAGAACCCTACAGGGGTACGAGCAGTACTTC.

There are many counts of this clonotype. The CDR3 coding sequence is TGTGCCAGCAGCAGGGGCTCTGGGGCCAACGTCCTGACTTTC. Its translation: CASSRGSGANVLTF. The rearrangement joins TRBV7-2 to TRBJ2-6; possibly TRBD1 for D (5 bases). Germline V gene data show CDR1 as SGHTA and CDR2 as FQGNSA. The CDR3 contains 14 residues. Trimming took off 5 bases at V and 0 bases at J, with 5 bases between the two ends. Together with reference TRBV7-2 and TRBJ2-6, the CDR3 gives the full variable domain: GAGVSQSPSNKVTEKGKDVELRCDPISGHTALYWYRQSLGQGLEFLIYFQGNSAPDKSGLPSDRFSAERTGGSVSTLTIQRTQQEDSAVYLCASSRGSGANVLTFGAGSRLTVL.

This clonotype was counted many times. This chain joins TRBV28 and TRBJ2-5, with 12 bases identical to TRBD2. Losses at the gene ends were 5 bases for V and 5 bases for J; bases not matched to a gene: 3. In germline, CDR1 is MDHEN, CDR2 SYDVKM. The CDR3 runs to 14 residues. In DNA form, the CDR3 reads TGTGCCAGCAGTGGTCTAGCGGGAGGGGAGACCCAGTACTTC. Residues: CASSGLAGGETQYF.

This clonotype was found many times. The chain joins TRBV20-1 to TRBJ2-2; the D is unclear. The CDR3 is made up of 15 amino acids. Germline V gene sequence: CDR1 DFQATT, CDR2 SNEGSKA (reference sequence). Trimming removed 6 bases at V and 1 base at J, with 15 bases between. CDR3 bases: TGCAGTGCAAAATTCGGCAGGCAGAACACCGGGGAGCTGTTTTTT. This codes for CSAKFGRQNTGELFF.

This clonotype came up a few times. The V and J genes are TRBV20-1 and TRBJ2-5, with a tentative D call TRBD2 (7 bases). V was shortened by 8 bases and J by 5 bases, with 18 bases between the two germline ends. Germline CDR1 reads DFQATT; CDR2 reads SNEGSKA (reference sequence). This CDR3 contains 13 residues. DNA for the CDR3: TGCAGTCGACGTGGGGGGGGGCGGGAGACCCAGTACTTC. This sequence encodes CSRRGGGRETQYF.

The chain couples TRBV20-1 to TRBJ1-1; D is perhaps TRBD1 (6 bases). CDR3 length equals 15 residues. V gave up 6 bases and J gave up 3 bases, with 20 bases separating them. CDR1 is DFQATT, CDR2 SNEGSKA, per germline (reference sequence). CDR3 nucleotides: TGCAGTGCCCCCCTACGGGGGCGCCGGGACACTGAAGCTTTCTTT. This sequence encodes CSAPLRGRRDTEAFF.

This clonotype was observed at least ten times. The rearrangement uses TRBV29-1 and TRBJ2-2; D is uncertain. Germline loops: CDR1 SQVTM, CDR2 ANQGSEA. V was trimmed by 4 bases and J by 3 bases, leaving 12 bases between them. The CDR3 is 14 residues long. The CDR3 bases are TGCAGCGTTGGGACCCCCGGTCACACCGGGGAGCTGTTTTTT. Residues: CSVGTPGHTGELFF.

This clonotype was detected ten times or more. J is TRBJ2-7 and V is TRBV20-1; the match to TRBD2 covers 7 bases. V lost 2 bases to trimming and J lost 2 bases; unmatched junction nucleotides: 6. The germline gives CDR1 DFQATT, CDR2 SNEGSKA (reference sequence). This CDR3 comprises 14 residues. The CDR3 nucleotides read TGCAGTGCTAGATTAGCGGGCGTTACCTACGAGCAGTACTTC. Translating gives CSARLAGVTYEQYF.

This clonotype was found a few times. The chain links TRBV2 to TRBJ1-5; 8 bases are a match to TRBD1. The length of the CDR3 is 13 residues. Unmatched junction bases numbered 7, after V lost 11 bases and J lost 4 bases. Germline V gene sequence: CDR1 SNHLY, CDR2 FYNNEI. For the CDR3, the DNA is TGTGCCGGAGGGACAGGAGAAAATCAGCCCCAGCATTTT. Translation gives CAGGTGENQPQHF. The full variable domain, in which reference TRBV2 and TRBJ1-5 provide the parts outside the CDR3, is EPEVTQTPSHQVTQMGQEVILRCVPISNHLYFYWYRQILGQKVEFLVSFYNNEISEKSEIFDDQFSVERPDGSNFTLKIRSTKLEDSAMYFCAGGTGENQPQHFGDGTRLSIL.

The V gene is TRBV20-1, the J gene TRBJ1-5; D may be TRBD1 (5 bases). With 3 bases removed from V and 3 bases from J, the gap between germline ends came to 12 bases. The CDR3 has 14 residues. Looked up from germline, CDR1 is DFQATT and CDR2 is SNEGSKA (reference sequence). For the CDR3, the DNA is TGCAGTGCTAGGTCGGCCAGGGACAATCAGCCCCAGCATTTT. Residues: CSARSARDNQPQHF.

The chain uses TRBV27 and TRBJ2-1; 12 nucleotides agree with TRBD2. The V gene's germline CDR1 is MNHEY and CDR2 SMNVEV (reference sequence). The V gene end was trimmed by 8 bases and the J gene end by 4 bases; junction bases not matched to a gene: 18. The CDR3 covers 19 residues. CDR3 protein: CASPDGLAGNEGVYNEQFF. The CDR3 DNA reads TGTGCCAGCCCTGATGGACTAGCGGGAAACGAAGGGGTATACAATGAGCAGTTCTTC.

This chain uses TRBV2 with TRBJ2-7; 11 bases match TRBD2. Germline assignment: CDR1 SNHLY and CDR2 FYNNEI. Unmatched junction bases numbered 10, after V lost 4 bases and J lost 2 bases. The CDR3 spans 17 residues. CDR3 sequence (DNA): TGTGCCAGCAGTGGGGGGACTAGCGGAAAGAGTACCTACGAGCAGTACTTC. This codes for CASSGGTSGKSTYEQYF.

This clonotype was seen more than once but under ten times. This sequence joins TRBV10-3 and TRBJ1-1; a possible D gene is TRBD1 (6 bases). The germline V and J ends were trimmed by 5 bases and 1 base, with 14 bases remaining between them. The germline V gene has CDR1 ENHRY and CDR2 SYGVKD. The CDR3 runs to 15 residues. This chain's CDR3 is CAISNPQGTNTEAFF. In DNA, the CDR3 is TGTGCCATCAGTAACCCGCAGGGGACGAACACTGAAGCTTTCTTT.

The V and J genes are TRBV11-2 and TRBJ2-5; the match to TRBD1 covers 10 bases. The CDR3 sequence is 16 residues long. V lost 5 bases, J lost 5 bases, and 11 bases stayed unmatched. Germline loops: CDR1 SGHAT, CDR2 FQNNGV. CDR3 nucleotides: TGTGCCAGCAGCGAGGACAGGGGGGTTCTGGGGGAGACCCAGTACTTC. Amino acids: CASSEDRGVLGETQYF.

The V gene is TRBV2, the J gene TRBJ2-3; 14 bases line up with TRBD2. CDR1 is SNHLY, CDR2 FYNNEI, per germline. V lost 6 bases and J lost 7; bases outside the gene matches: 6. The CDR3 is made up of 15 amino acids. CDR3: CASRNGTSGGNTQYF. CDR3 nucleotide sequence: TGTGCCAGCAGGAATGGGACTAGCGGGGGAAATACGCAGTATTTT.

This clonotype was recorded many times. This sequence joins TRBV12-3 or TRBV12-4 and TRBJ2-7; D might be TRBD1 (6 bases). This CDR3 contains 14 residues. Deletions cut 5 bases from V and 1 base from J, with 12 bases between. The CDR3: CASSPFGQSYEQYF. Written as DNA, the CDR3 is TGTGCCAGCAGTCCTTTCGGACAGTCCTACGAGCAGTACTTC.

The J gene is TRBJ2-1, the V gene TRBV6-2 or TRBV6-3; 8 nucleotides align to TRBD2. Germline CDR1 is MNHEY and CDR2 is SVGEGT. V shed 6 bases and J 2 bases; nucleotides not matched to a gene: 6. The CDR3 extends over 15 amino acids. DNA for the CDR3: TGTGCCAGCAGAACCGGGACTAGTACCTACAATGAGCAGTTCTTC. It is translated as CASRTGTSTYNEQFF.

This chain links TRBV9 with TRBJ2-3; D is unresolved. Trimming took 4 bases from V and 2 from J, leaving 17 bases between them. The CDR3 runs to 16 residues. Germline loops: CDR1 SGDLS, CDR2 YYNGEE. CDR3 sequence (DNA): TGTGCCAGCAGCCGGGCGAGTTTTCTCTACACAGATACGCAGTATTTT. It specifies CASSRASFLYTDTQYF.

Comment on this clonotype: One junction end disagrees with the germline gene, perhaps due to a read error. This rearrangement joins TRBV20-1 to TRBJ2-5; 7 bases fit TRBD2. Germline V lookup: CDR1 DFQATT, CDR2 SNEGSKA (reference sequence). The CDR3 consists of 18 residues. DNA of the CDR3: TGCTGTGCTAGAGATCAACTTTCTCGCCGGGGGGTCCAAGAGACCCAGTACTTC. As protein: CCARDQLSRRGVQETQYF.

The chain is built from TRBV5-1 and TRBJ2-2, with D perhaps matching TRBD2 (6 bases). Germline assignment: CDR1 SGHRS and CDR2 YFSETQ. Trimming left V 1 base short and J 4 bases short, with 17 bases between. This CDR3 region has 17 residues. The CDR3 sequence: CASSLPLFRGGTGELFF. The CDR3 DNA reads TGCGCCAGCAGCTTGCCTTTGTTCCGGGGAGGCACCGGGGAGCTGTTTTTT.

CDR3 amino acids: CASSLEARGTYEQYF. Here the CDR3 DNA reads TGTGCCAGCAGCTTAGAGGCGCGGGGGACCTACGAGCAGTACTTC. The chain joins TRBV11-2 to TRBJ2-7, with TRBD2 matching over 7 bases. With 0 bases clipped from V and 2 bases from J, the junction kept 4 bases outside the gene matches. CDR1 SGHAT and CDR2 FQNNGV come from the germline V gene. The CDR3 sequence is 15 residues long. Full variable domain (remainder filled in from reference TRBV11-2 and TRBJ2-7): EAGVAQSPRYKIIEKRQSVAFWCNPISGHATLYWYQQILGQGPKLLIQFQNNGVVDDSQLPKDRFSAERLKGVDSTLKIQPAKLEDSAVYLCASSLEARGTYEQYFGPGTRLTVT.

The rearrangement joins TRBV12-3 or TRBV12-4 to TRBJ1-1; 9 bases map to TRBD1. There are 13 residues in the CDR3. V was pared by 5 bases and J by 11 bases, with 9 bases of the junction left unmatched. This chain's CDR3 is CASSRGQGLKAFF. CDR3 DNA sequence: TGTGCCAGCAGTCGGGGACAGGGCCTGAAGGCTTTCTTT.

The chain couples TRBV6-2 or TRBV6-3 to TRBJ2-3; TRBD1 might be the D (6 bases). The CDR3 spans 15 residues. With 2 bases removed from V and 4 bases from J, the gap between germline ends came to 13 bases. Germline loops: CDR1 MNHEY, CDR2 SVGEGT. The CDR3 loop is CASSYTQGMPDTQYF. For the CDR3, the DNA is TGTGCCAGCAGTTACACACAGGGTATGCCAGATACGCAGTATTTT.

The V gene is TRBV7-2, the J gene TRBJ2-3, with D uncertain. Per germline, CDR1 SGHTA and CDR2 FQGNSA. The V and J ends lost 6 bases and 4 bases respectively, with 5 bases between them. The CDR3 is made up of 11 amino acids. DNA of the CDR3: TGTGCCAGCAGGGCCGCAGATACGCAGTATTTT. Residues: CASRAADTQYF. Filled out from reference TRBV7-2 and TRBJ2-3, the complete variable domain reads GAGVSQSPSNKVTEKGKDVELRCDPISGHTALYWYRQSLGQGLEFLIYFQGNSAPDKSGLPSDRFSAERTGGSVSTLTIQRTQQEDSAVYLCASRAADTQYFGPGTRLTVL.